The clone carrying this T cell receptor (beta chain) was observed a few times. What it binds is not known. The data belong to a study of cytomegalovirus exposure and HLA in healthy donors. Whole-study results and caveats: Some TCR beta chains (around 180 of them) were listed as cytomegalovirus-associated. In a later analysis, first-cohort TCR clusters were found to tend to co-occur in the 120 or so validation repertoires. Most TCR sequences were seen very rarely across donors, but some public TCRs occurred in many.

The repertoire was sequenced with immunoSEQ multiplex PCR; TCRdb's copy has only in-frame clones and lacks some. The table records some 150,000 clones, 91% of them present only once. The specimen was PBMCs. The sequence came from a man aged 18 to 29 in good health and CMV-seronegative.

CDR3 in amino acids: CASSVTPGQGADNEQFF. The CDR3, as DNA: TGTGCCAGCAGCGTCACCCCCGGACAGGGGGCTGACAATGAGCAGTTCTTC. J is TRBJ2-1 and V is TRBV9; 11 positions match TRBD1. The CDR3 extends over 17 amino acids. Trimming cost V 2 bases and J 5 bases; bases outside gene matches: 9. Germline CDR1 reads SGDLS; CDR2 reads YYNGEE.